The next 19 T cell receptor beta chains were all read from a single sample in a study of T cells in Graves' hyperthyroidism and ophthalmopathy. There were TCR beta CDR3 regions amplified from RNA transcripts. When the TCR CDR3 underwent first-round RT-PCR, the HTBI primer set was used. TCRdb recomputed calls from the multiplex PCR reads with MiXCR, one row per CDR3 protein. The table records about 640,000 distinct CDR3 sequences, nearly 45% of them present only once. Sequenced input: peripheral blood or thyroid tissue (not recorded which). The receptors here all came from an adult man with Graves' disease, either hyperthyroidism or ophthalmopathy (not recorded which).

This clonotype has more than one count but fewer than ten. This chain uses TRBV9 with TRBJ2-5; 7 positions match TRBD1. The CDR3 runs to 15 residues. Germline CDR1 and CDR2: SGDLS and YYNGEE. The J segment lost 2 bases and the V segment lost 4 bases, leaving 8 bases of the junction unmatched. CDR3 in DNA: TGTGCCAGCAGCTTCCGGACGACAGGGCAAGAGACCCAGTACTTC. It translates to CASSFRTTGQETQYF.

This clonotype has just one count. The chain joins TRBV7-9 to TRBJ1-2, with 7 bases aligning to TRBD1. V shed 5 bases, J shed 8 bases, and the junction held 11 bases outside the gene matches. The CDR3 spans 14 residues. Germline-derived CDR1 and CDR2 are SEHNR and FQNEAQ (reference sequence). The CDR3 sequence is CASSPDRMRDGYTF. CDR3 nucleotides: TGTGCCAGCAGCCCGGACAGGATGAGAGACGGCTACACCTTC.

Ten or more counts support this clonotype. The genes are TRBV10-3 and TRBJ2-7, with D perhaps TRBD1 or TRBD2 (5 bases each). The CDR3 totals 14 residues. Germline values: CDR1 ENHRY, CDR2 SYGVKD. With 6 bases removed from V and 2 bases from J, the gap between germline ends came to 14 bases. The CDR3 region has the DNA TGTGCCATCAGCCCCCTCGAGGGGACCTACGAGCAGTACTTC. Amino acids: CAISPLEGTYEQYF.

In this sample, this clonotype turned up many times. The V and J genes are TRBV7-9 and TRBJ2-7; no reliable D call. The V and J ends lost 3 bases and 2 bases respectively, with 14 bases between them. The CDR3 is 15 residues long. In germline, CDR1 is SEHNR, CDR2 FQNEAQ (reference sequence). CDR3 DNA sequence: TGTGCCAGCAGCTTCCCTTCGTCTTGGGCCTACGAGCAGTACTTC. This sequence encodes CASSFPSSWAYEQYF.

This clonotype was seen repeatedly, ten times or more. The rearrangement uses TRBV7-2 and TRBJ1-5; 10 bases agree with TRBD1. The CDR3 contains 15 residues. V shed 4 bases and J 5 bases; nucleotides not matched to a gene: 5. In germline, CDR1 is SGHTA, CDR2 FQGNSA. CDR3 coding DNA: TGTGCCAGCAGCTGGGACAGGGGTAACCATCAGCCCCAGCATTTT. It is translated as CASSWDRGNHQPQHF.

This clonotype was counted many times. This chain connects TRBV2 to TRBJ1-2; D is perhaps TRBD1 (5 bases). This CDR3 comprises 13 residues. V was shortened by 4 bases and J by 4 bases, with 10 bases between the two germline ends. Germline V lookup: CDR1 SNHLY, CDR2 FYNNEI. The CDR3 bases are TGTGCCAGCAGTGGCGGGACTGTCTATGGCTACACCTTC. It encodes CASSGGTVYGYTF.

Ten or more counts support this clonotype. The chain carries TRBV5-1 and TRBJ1-4, with 9 positions matching TRBD1. Germline assignment: CDR1 SGHRS and CDR2 YFSETQ. V was pared by 2 bases and J by 6 bases, with 5 bases of the junction left unmatched. The CDR3 runs 15 residues. In DNA form, the CDR3 reads TGCGCCAGCAGCTTATCGGGACAGGGAGATGAAAAACTGTTTTTT. Amino acids: CASSLSGQGDEKLFF.

V is TRBV20-1 and J is TRBJ2-7; 9 nucleotides align to TRBD2. Looked up from germline, CDR1 is DFQATT and CDR2 is SNEGSKA (reference sequence). V trimming: 1 base; J trimming: 4 bases; junction bases outside the gene matches: 8. CDR3 size: 15 residues. The CDR3 spells CSARGVTSGGYEQYF. The DNA for the CDR3 is TGCAGTGCTAGAGGGGTGACTAGCGGAGGTTACGAGCAGTACTTC.

This clonotype was observed a handful of times. CDR3 protein: CASSIPESYEQYF. DNA for the CDR3: TGTGCCAGTAGTATCCCGGAGAGCTACGAGCAGTACTTC. The J gene is TRBJ2-7, the V gene TRBV19; D is unclear. V was cut by 3 bases and J by 3 bases, with 9 bases left in between. Germline loops: CDR1 LNHDA, CDR2 SQIVND (reference sequence). The CDR3 is made up of 13 amino acids.

The rearrangement links TRBV20-1 to TRBJ2-5; either TRBD1 or TRBD2 may fit D (5 bases each). There are 15 residues in the CDR3. CDR1 and CDR2 (germline): DFQATT, SNEGSKA (reference sequence). Trimming took 1 base from V and 9 from J, leaving 21 bases between them. Written as DNA, the CDR3 is TGCAGTGCTAGAGCACCCGGGACCGCCGCTCAGCCCCAGTACTTC. This gives the protein CSARAPGTAAQPQYF.

In regard to this clonotype: An end of the junction does not agree with germline; a read error may underlie this. The CDR3 loop reads CASSSNPGWDTEAFF. The CDR3 nucleotides read TGTGCCAGTAGCTCGAACCCAGGGTGGGACACTGAAGCTTTCTTT. This chain uses TRBV7-4 with TRBJ1-1, with TRBD1 as a possible D gene (5 bases). Germline V lookup: CDR1 SGHVT, CDR2 SQSDAQ. The CDR3 consists of 15 residues. The full variable domain, its missing parts supplied by reference TRBV7-4 and TRBJ1-1, is GAGVSQSPRYKVAKRGRDVALRCDSISGHVTLYWYRQTLGQGSEVLTYSQSDAQRDKSGRPSGRFSAERPERSVSTLKIQRTEQGDSAVYLCASSSNPGWDTEAFFGQGTRLTVV.

The CDR3 DNA sequence: TGTGCCAGCAGTTACGGTGCGGGGGGAACTCAGGAGACCCAGTACTTC. It yields the protein CASSYGAGGTQETQYF. V gene TRBV7-9 combines with J gene TRBJ2-5; 8 bases agree with TRBD2. The V segment lost 6 bases and the J segment 5 bases; nucleotides outside the gene matches: 14. In germline, CDR1 is SEHNR, CDR2 FQNEAQ (reference sequence). The CDR3 totals 16 residues.

V is TRBV9 and J is TRBJ2-2; D may be TRBD1 (7 bases). This CDR3 has 14 amino acids. V lost 3 bases and J 5 bases, leaving 11 bases between the germline ends. Germline lookup yields CDR1 SGDLS and CDR2 YYNGEE. CDR3 sequence reads: CASSARGATGELFF. The DNA of the CDR3 is TGTGCCAGCAGCGCCAGGGGGGCGACCGGGGAGCTGTTTTTT.

This chain uses TRBV11-1 with TRBJ2-6, with D perhaps matching TRBD1 (5 bases). This CDR3 contains 15 residues. Germline assignment: CDR1 SGHAT and CDR2 FQDESV (reference sequence). V lost 2 bases and J lost 4, with 9 bases in between. The CDR3 region is CASSLQGVGANVLTF. The CDR3 bases are TGTGCCAGCAGCTTACAAGGGGTCGGGGCCAACGTCCTGACTTTC. The full variable domain, its missing parts supplied by reference TRBV11-1 and TRBJ2-6, is EAEVAQSPRYKITEKSQAVAFWCDPISGHATLYWYRQILGQGPELLVQFQDESVVDDSQLPKDRFSAERLKGVDSTLKIQPAELGDSAMYLCASSLQGVGANVLTFGAGSRLTVL.

This chain joins TRBV10-3 and TRBJ1-1; D is possibly TRBD1 (5 bases). Trimming shortened V by 4 bases and J by 7 bases, and 13 bases separated the two germline ends. The CDR3 loop spans 13 amino acids. In germline, CDR1 is ENHRY, CDR2 SYGVKD. CDR3 nucleotides: TGTGCCATCAGTGGAGCAGGGCGTTATGAAGCTTTCTTT. Translated: CAISGAGRYEAFF.

The rearrangement uses TRBV19 and TRBJ1-1; D gene unclear. The germline CDR1 and CDR2 sequences are LNHDA and SQIVND (reference sequence). The CDR3 loop spans 15 amino acids. The V end was cut by 2 bases, the J end by 1 base, with 11 bases between. In DNA, the CDR3 is TGTGCCAGTAGTATATATTGGCGGGAGAACACTGAAGCTTTCTTT. Residues: CASSIYWRENTEAFF.

This clonotype was recorded many times. The V and J genes are TRBV5-1 and TRBJ2-6; D is unclear. V lost 3 bases to trimming and J lost 3 bases, with 7 bases between them. CDR1 is SGHRS, CDR2 YFSETQ, per germline. This CDR3 is built from 14 residues. The CDR3 DNA reads TGCGCCAGCAGCTCCTCGTTTGGGGCCAACGTCCTGACTTTC. It translates to CASSSSFGANVLTF. The full variable domain, with the rest looked up from reference TRBV5-1 and TRBJ2-6, is KAGVTQTPRYLIKTRGQQVTLSCSPISGHRSVSWYQQTPGQGLQFLFEYFSETQRNKGNFPGRFSGRQFSNSRSEMNVSTLELGDSALYLCASSSSFGANVLTFGAGSRLTVL.

The J gene is TRBJ2-3, the V gene TRBV10-3; 11 bases match TRBD2. Germline trimming cut 10 bases from V and 5 bases from J; bases unmatched to any gene: 8. This CDR3 is 14 amino acids long. The germline gives CDR1 ENHRY, CDR2 SYGVKD. CDR3 nucleotide sequence: TGTGCCAGCAAACTAGCGGGAGTACAAGATACGCAGTATTTT. Residues: CASKLAGVQDTQYF.

V is TRBV19 and J is TRBJ2-7; 8 bases line up with TRBD1. CDR1 and CDR2 (germline): LNHDA, SQIVND (reference sequence). V trimming: 5 bases; J trimming: 6 bases; junction bases outside the gene matches: 18. The CDR3 has 17 residues. Here the CDR3 DNA reads TGTGCCAGTAGTCCAGGACAGGGTTTGAGGATTTCGAGCGAGCAGTACTTC. The encoded protein is CASSPGQGLRISSEQYF.